The present T cell receptor beta chain was sequenced within a study of shared clonotypes between healthy human individuals (dated by TCRdb to 2018 to 2021). Study-wide context: A couple of women and a few men aged 18 to 49 years were included in the cohort. Per donor, three plates each were used for CD4 naive and CD4 memory, two for CD8 naive, and one for CD8 memory. Blood TCR repertoires of five healthy adults were deeply sequenced to estimate repertoire size and the extent of clonotype sharing between individuals. To increase sequencing depth and limit assay-specific biases, TCR repertoire library preparation and sequencing were carried out by different laboratories using diverse techniques. Each donor's leukapheresis produced roughly between about 0.8 and 10 billion PBMCs.

V and J are trimmed by 5 bases and 3 bases, and the gene matches miss 11 bases of the junction. The CDR3, from cysteine to phenylalanine, totals 17 residues. Left in the record is the CDR3 DNA by itself, 51 bases read in frame from the first base. Reading the germline V gene (reference sequence) gives CDR1 LNHDA and CDR2 SQIVND. Details on this clone: Its antigen specificity is not known. No base-level quality is on record; no much larger clone is a single base apart.

The donors were healthy, HIV-negative adults who had no recently reported acute infections or vaccinations. Every donor was a Caucasian adult residing in Nashville, Tennessee, USA. CD4+ T cells were enriched by magnetic negative selection; naive cells were then positively selected on CD45RA, and the negative fraction formed the memory subset. Blood was obtained by leukapheresis, after which PBMCs were separated by Ficoll-Histopaque density gradient centrifugation and cryopreserved in liquid nitrogen vapor phase. Purity and quantity of every magnetically sorted T cell population were checked by analytical flow cytometry. Each sorted fraction had its genomic DNA isolated and then quantified by UV absorbance on a Nanodrop 2000c. Using the deep immunoSEQ assay, TCR CDR3 regions were amplified from genomic DNA by multiplex PCR. For each cell subset, the extracted genomic DNA was distributed evenly across all wells of several immunoSEQ 96-well plates, and each plate served as one replicate. For sorted subsets, each replicate PCR was loaded with 200 ng genomic DNA, equivalent to 30,000 or so T cell genomes. Purified libraries were measured with a Qubit 3.0 fluorometer, size-checked on a Bioanalyzer 2100, and measured again with the KAPA Library Quantification kit. Every immunoSEQ 96-well plate was sequenced on a separate single-read 150-cycle Illumina NextSeq 550 flow cell. Per the original workflow: Because the immunoSEQ output included only junctional sequences and no quality scores, the filtering could not be the same as the filtering used for full-length reads. To assign V/J genes and CDR3, sequences were annotated using PyIR, a Python wrapper for IgBLAST v1.9, with IMGT germline references. Reads with weak V/J assignments (E-value above 1e-6), missing CDR3, stop codons, out-of-frame junctions, or ambiguous translated residues were removed. A V3J clonotype was defined by an identical inferred V gene, J gene, and CDR3 amino acid sequence. To compute the percentage overlap between repertoires, the number of shared unique clonotypes was divided by the size of the smaller repertoire. RTK rarefaction, the Chao1 estimator, and Recon v2.1 estimates of unobserved clonotypes were used to assess repertoire richness. OLGA was used to compute generation probabilities for all TCRbeta clonotypes that the gDNA method yielded from a handful of donors. Entries here come from immuneACCESS through TCRdb and include only in-frame sequences with V and J called. Some clones fail to appear in such tables; in the studies checked, an unresolved V gene covers under half of the shortfall, and the cause of the remainder is unknown. The V and J calls and the clone size are those of that table, but D and trimming were determined from the DNA. The sample has 2 million to 3 million clones on record, over 85% of them singletons. The ten most abundant clones make up around 0.37% of the sample.

Beyond this particular receptor, the publication reports: Because the study included only a small number of donors, the genetic and exposure-history diversity represented was limited. Naive subsets generally had larger estimated clonotype richness than memory subsets did. Based on pairwise subsampling, the degree of clonotype sharing among donors was expected to be affected by sequencing depth. When a few donors were compared, the shared fraction of clonotypes was around 5% for naive CD4, about 4% for naive CD8, about 2.5% for memory CD4, and less than 0.5% for memory CD8. Higher generation probabilities were observed for clonotypes shared by all four sorted-subset donors than for non-shared clonotypes. Even with the large sequencing depth, rarefaction of the sorted-subset datasets indicated that sequencing was incomplete. Only blood was sampled, and tissue TCR repertoires likely differ from those in blood.

The receptor was isolated from a man younger than 35 in good health. Some clones in this sample may be carry-over from other donors' samples. Sequencing input: naive CD4+ T cells from PBMCs. Explained via the paper, the cell subset or site label denotes: CD45RA+ positively selected. The chain is encoded by TRBV19 joined to TRBJ2-1; the junction holds 9 bases that match TRBD2. In nucleotide form, the sequence is TGTGCCAGTAGTGCAAAACTCAGCGGGAGGATCTACAATGAGCAGTTCTTC. Its protein is CASSAKLSGRIYNEQFF.